Presented here are 30 T cell receptor beta chains from one specimen sequenced in a study of beta chain features in type 1 diabetes. Expressed TCRB transcripts were sequenced, since all the RNA that had been isolated was reverse transcribed. Produced via immunoSEQ multiplex PCR; TCRdb's table is partial and in-frame only. The repertoire holds about 52,000 clones, with approximately 45% as singletons. Whole-study findings and limits: In all four CD4+ subsets, TCRB CDR3 length was significantly, moderately reduced in type 1 diabetes.

These receptors' antigens are unknown. Sample: Tregs from blood. The source is a young man with type 1 diabetes.

This clone has just a few counts. The chain has TRBV7-9 and TRBJ2-2; 8 bases match TRBD2. J lost 7 bases, V lost 5 bases, and 9 bases had no gene match. The CDR3 spans 15 residues. The germline CDR1 and CDR2 sequences are SEHNR and FQNEAQ (reference sequence). CDR3 residues: CASSIQRERGGELFF. The CDR3 nucleotides are TGTGCCAGCAGCATACAGCGGGAGAGGGGCGGGGAGCTGTTTTTT.

This sequence joins TRBV2 and TRBJ2-2; 8 nucleotides match TRBD1. Per the germline V gene, CDR1 is SNHLY and CDR2 is FYNNEI. Losses at the gene ends were 6 bases for V and 6 bases for J; bases not matched to a gene: 6. This CDR3 is 14 amino acids long. CDR3 DNA: TGTGCCAGCAGGGGGACAGGTCCCGCCGGGGAGCTGTTTTTT. Translated: CASRGTGPAGELFF.

The rearrangement links TRBV7-2 to TRBJ1-1; no definite D call. Germline values: CDR1 SGHTA, CDR2 FQGNSA. This CDR3 has 13 residues. V was pared by 5 bases and J by 2 bases, with 9 bases between. The CDR3 loop is CASSETINTEAFF. The DNA for the CDR3 is TGTGCCAGCAGCGAGACAATTAACACTGAAGCTTTCTTT.

CDR3 in amino acids: CASSYPSGSYYEQYF. CDR3 DNA: TGTGCCAGCAGTTACCCTAGCGGGAGTTACTACGAGCAGTACTTC. The chain is built from TRBV6-6 and TRBJ2-7; 10 bases align to TRBD2. CDR3 size: 15 residues. With 2 bases clipped from V and 3 bases from J, the junction kept 4 bases outside the gene matches. CDR1 and CDR2 (germline): MNHNY, SVGAGI (reference sequence).

The genes are TRBV25-1 and TRBJ1-4; D perhaps matches TRBD1 (6 bases). Germline CDR1 is MGHDK and CDR2 is SYGVNS. The CDR3 contains 17 residues. The V gene lost 5 bases and the J gene lost 2 bases, with 18 bases spanning the gap. CDR3 amino acids: CASSPQRGGPTNEKLFF. CDR3 nucleotides: TGTGCCAGCAGTCCTCAGAGGGGGGGCCCGACTAATGAAAAACTGTTTTTT. Full variable domain (rest looked up from reference TRBV25-1 and TRBJ1-4): EADIYQTPRYLVIGTGKKITLECSQTMGHDKMYWYQQDPGMELHLIHYSYGVNSTEKGDLSSESTVSRIRTEHFPLTLESARPSHTSQYLCASSPQRGGPTNEKLFFGSGTQLSVL.

V usage is TRBV18 and J usage is TRBJ2-7, with 8 bases identical to TRBD1. The J segment lost 3 bases and the V segment lost 6 bases, leaving 7 bases of the junction unmatched. CDR3 size: 14 residues. CDR1 and CDR2 from the germline V gene are KGHSH and LQKENI. CDR3: CASSQGTGNYEQYF. In DNA, the CDR3 is TGTGCCAGCTCTCAAGGGACAGGCAACTACGAGCAGTACTTC.

This clone has more than one count but fewer than ten. V is TRBV28 and J is TRBJ2-7; 9 bases are a match to TRBD2. Germline-derived CDR1 and CDR2 are MDHEN and SYDVKM. This CDR3 spans 16 amino acids. The V segment lost 2 bases and the J segment 0 bases; nucleotides outside the gene matches: 5. CDR3 residues: CASSLAASGNSYEQYF. In nucleotides, the CDR3 is TGTGCCAGCAGTTTAGCGGCTAGCGGGAACTCCTACGAGCAGTACTTC.

The gene calls are TRBV27 and TRBJ2-7; possible D gene TRBD2, 5 bases. This CDR3 is built from 14 residues. CDR1 and CDR2 (germline): MNHEY, SMNVEV (reference sequence). V was trimmed by 5 bases and J by 4 bases, leaving 15 bases between them. In DNA, the CDR3 is TGTGCCAGCAGTCCTGCGGGCGGCCGGTACGAGCAGTACTTC. It specifies CASSPAGGRYEQYF.

The gene calls are TRBV2 and TRBJ1-5; no firm D call. The CDR3 totals 13 residues. Trimming took 6 bases from V and 5 from J, leaving 11 bases between them. From germline, CDR1 is SNHLY and CDR2 FYNNEI. The CDR3 is CASRFRADQPQHF. For the CDR3, the DNA is TGTGCCAGCAGGTTCCGCGCCGATCAGCCCCAGCATTTT.

In this sample, this clone turned up a few times. The chain uses TRBV7-8 and TRBJ2-5; D is undetermined. The CDR3 length is 15 residues. Trimming left V 2 bases short and J 3 bases short, with 13 bases between. Germline loops: CDR1 SGHVS, CDR2 FQNEAQ. CDR3 sequence: CASSLSVRAKETQYF. DNA of the CDR3: TGTGCCAGCAGCTTAAGTGTGCGAGCCAAAGAGACCCAGTACTTC.

This chain connects TRBV5-1 to TRBJ2-3; 9 positions agree with TRBD2. The germline V gene encodes CDR1 SGHRS and CDR2 YFSETQ. This CDR3 contains 18 residues. Trimming cost V 5 bases and J 1 base; bases outside gene matches: 14. The DNA of the CDR3 is TGCGCCAGCAGTCCTCTCGAGAAGACTAGCGGACGCACAGATACGCAGTATTTT. Translating gives CASSPLEKTSGRTDTQYF.

The V call is TRBV28, the J call TRBJ2-1; D is possibly TRBD1 (5 bases). From germline, CDR1 is MDHEN and CDR2 SYDVKM. The ends were cut back, 0 bases at V and 1 base at J, with 10 bases in the middle. The CDR3 covers 16 residues. The CDR3 spells CASSLWTATSYNEQFF. CDR3 coding DNA: TGTGCCAGCAGTTTATGGACAGCAACATCCTACAATGAGCAGTTCTTC.

The chain uses TRBV7-4 and TRBJ2-5; D might be TRBD1 (6 bases). This CDR3 is 17 amino acids long. Germline CDR1 SGHVT, CDR2 SQSDAQ. With 8 bases removed from V and 1 base from J, the gap between germline ends came to 23 bases. CDR3 DNA sequence: TGTGCCAGCGGTAGATGCAGGGGCCATCAACCCCAAGAGACCCAGTACTTC. It codes for CASGRCRGHQPQETQYF.

The rearrangement links TRBV6-5 to TRBJ1-1, with D possibly TRBD1 on 6 matching bases. This CDR3 is 12 amino acids long. V lost 6 bases to trimming and J lost 11 bases, with 16 bases between them. CDR1 and CDR2 (germline): MNHEY, SVGAGI. CDR3 nucleotide sequence: TGTGCCAGCAGGACCACAGGGATCGGGGCTTTCTTT. Translated, it gives CASRTTGIGAFF.

This clone was observed a handful of times. This chain joins TRBV2 and TRBJ2-2; a possible D gene is TRBD1 (6 bases). CDR1 and CDR2 (germline): SNHLY, FYNNEI. The CDR3 covers 14 residues. Between the trimmed V and J ends, which lost 6 bases and 3 bases, there was a span of 11 bases. The CDR3 DNA reads as TGTGCCAGCAGATTACAGGGTGACACCGGGGAGCTGTTTTTT. Its protein is CASRLQGDTGELFF.

The J gene is TRBJ2-1, the V gene TRBV6-1, with 10 bases aligning to TRBD1. V shed 5 bases, J shed 4 bases, and the junction held 5 bases outside the gene matches. Germline V CDR1 and CDR2: MNHNS, SASEGT. The CDR3 is 15 residues long. CDR3 nucleotide sequence: TGTGCCAGCAGTCCCCGGGACAGGGGATACAATGAGCAGTTCTTC. Its translation: CASSPRDRGYNEQFF.

This clone was seen only a few times. The chain joins TRBV7-3 to TRBJ2-7; D might be TRBD1 (5 bases). The V end lost 5 bases, the J end lost 6 bases, and 20 bases lay between the germline ends. The CDR3 consists of 15 residues. Germline-derived CDR1 and CDR2 are SGHTA and FQGTGA. The CDR3 loop is CASSLQPTRGGEQYF. CDR3 coding DNA: TGTGCCAGCAGCCTACAACCCACAAGGGGTGGCGAGCAGTACTTC.

The gene calls are TRBV6-1 and TRBJ1-1, with D hard to call. With 2 bases removed from V and 0 bases from J, the gap between germline ends came to 16 bases. CDR3 length: 17 residues. CDR1 is MNHNS and CDR2 is SASEGT in the germline V gene. The CDR3 nucleotides read TGTGCCAGCAGTGAAAGGAGGGCAACGACCTTGAACACTGAAGCTTTCTTT. Protein product: CASSERRATTLNTEAFF.

This clone has a handful of counts. The V and J genes are TRBV28 and TRBJ1-3; no clear D gene. This CDR3 region has 13 residues. Germline-derived CDR1 and CDR2 are MDHEN and SYDVKM. V shed 3 bases and J shed 6 bases, with 9 bases lying between them. The CDR3 here is CASSFSYPNTIYF. The DNA of the CDR3 is TGTGCCAGCAGTTTTAGTTATCCAAACACCATATATTTT.

This clone was picked up one time. DNA of the CDR3: TGTGCCAGCAGCACAGGGTACGAGCAGTACTTC. This sequence encodes CASSTGYEQYF. The gene calls are TRBV11-1 and TRBJ2-7, with a possible D match to TRBD1 (6 bases). The CDR3 sequence is 11 residues long. CDR1 is SGHAT and CDR2 is FQDESV in the germline V gene (reference sequence). V lost 5 bases to trimming and J lost 4 bases, with 6 bases between them.

This clone was found once. V usage is TRBV28 and J usage is TRBJ1-2; no firm D call. There are 13 residues in the CDR3. V gave up 6 bases and J gave up 0 bases, with 8 bases separating them. Per the germline V gene, CDR1 is MDHEN and CDR2 is SYDVKM. CDR3 coding DNA: TGTGCCAGCAGCACGCCAGCTAACTATGGCTACACCTTC. Its protein product is CASSTPANYGYTF.

This rearrangement joins TRBV7-9 to TRBJ2-1, with 10 positions matching TRBD2. Germline V gene lookup returns CDR1 SEHNR and CDR2 FQNEAQ (reference sequence). The V segment lost 5 bases and the J segment 9 bases; nucleotides outside the gene matches: 13. The CDR3 has 16 residues. The CDR3 DNA sequence: TGTGCCAGCAGCCCAAGGAGCGGGAGGGCCCACACTGAGCAGTTCTTC. The encoded protein is CASSPRSGRAHTEQFF.

This clone occurred a few times. This chain joins TRBV28 and TRBJ1-4; 8 bases match TRBD1. V was pared by 6 bases and J by 7 bases, with 4 bases of the junction left unmatched. Germline V gene data show CDR1 as MDHEN and CDR2 as SYDVKM. The CDR3 covers 13 residues. In DNA, the CDR3 is TGTGCCAGCAGCCGGACAGGGTTTGAAAAACTGTTTTTT. Its translation: CASSRTGFEKLFF.

V usage is TRBV7-6 and J usage is TRBJ2-2, with TRBD2 as a possible D gene (5 bases). V was clipped by 4 bases and J by 6 bases, with 18 bases between them. Germline V CDR1 and CDR2: SGHVS, FNYEAQ. This CDR3 comprises 16 residues. This chain's CDR3 is CASSSGGRGLPGELFF. The CDR3, as DNA: TGTGCCAGCAGCTCGGGCGGGCGCGGTCTCCCCGGGGAGCTGTTTTTT.

The rearrangement links TRBV7-2 to TRBJ2-2; unclear D gene. CDR3 size: 12 residues. Trimming pared 4 bases from V and 3 bases from J, leaving 3 bases between. Germline CDR1 SGHTA, CDR2 FQGNSA. CDR3 in amino acids: CASSSYTGELFF. CDR3 nucleotide sequence: TGTGCCAGCAGCTCCTACACCGGGGAGCTGTTTTTT.

This clone is a singleton in its sample. V usage is TRBV6-1 and J usage is TRBJ2-7; D unclear. Germline V gene lookup returns CDR1 MNHNS and CDR2 SASEGT. Trimming pared 5 bases from V and 1 base from J, leaving 12 bases between. This CDR3 is built from 14 residues. The CDR3: CASSYSGESYEQYF. In DNA, the CDR3 is TGTGCCAGCAGTTATTCCGGAGAATCCTACGAGCAGTACTTC.

This chain connects TRBV5-1 to TRBJ2-7; a possible D gene is TRBD1 (5 bases). Trimming stripped 2 bases from V and 7 bases from J, with 16 bases between. Looked up from germline, CDR1 is SGHRS and CDR2 is YFSETQ. The CDR3 extends over 14 amino acids. CDR3 loop: CASSFWQGQGEQYF. DNA of the CDR3: TGCGCCAGCAGCTTCTGGCAGGGCCAGGGTGAGCAGTACTTC.

V is TRBV7-2 and J is TRBJ1-1, with unresolved D. The V end was cut by 1 base, the J end by 4 bases, with 13 bases between. Germline V lookup: CDR1 SGHTA, CDR2 FQGNSA. This CDR3 is built from 15 residues. The CDR3 region has the DNA TGTGCCAGCAGCTTAGTCCCGGGAAGGGTCACTGAAGCTTTCTTT. Protein product: CASSLVPGRVTEAFF.

V gene TRBV4-3 combines with J gene TRBJ1-2, with TRBD1 matching over 7 bases. CDR3 size: 14 residues. The ends lost 4 bases at V and 6 bases at J; junction bases unmatched: 8. Germline assignment: CDR1 LGHNA and CDR2 YSLEER. The CDR3 sequence: CASSPGQEWDGYTF. In DNA form, the CDR3 reads TGCGCCAGCAGCCCCGGACAGGAATGGGATGGCTACACCTTC.

This clone occurred a few times. The chain combines TRBV28 with TRBJ1-3; the match to TRBD1 covers 7 bases. CDR3 length: 16 residues. Germline CDR1 MDHEN, CDR2 SYDVKM. V shed 5 bases and J 4 bases; nucleotides not matched to a gene: 11. CDR3 sequence: CASSLPGQALGNTIYF. As DNA, the CDR3 is TGTGCCAGCAGTCTCCCCGGACAGGCCCTCGGAAACACCATATATTTT.